The rows below give T cell receptor beta chains drawn from one sample of a study of blood T cell repertoires in COVID-19. Assay used: immunoSEQ multiplex PCR; TCRdb lists only in-frame clones, some missing. The sample carries about 300,000 clones, about 86% recorded once. Sample: peripheral blood. These receptors were obtained from a woman in her fifties or sixties with acute or convalescent COVID-19. Both conserved end residues are part of each CDR3. A D gene is named only where the DNA matches it firmly. Expanded clones are given a class, and other clones once, few, many or no size at all.

D gene	J gene	clone size	V gene	CDR3 protein	CDR3 DNA
TRBD2	TRBJ2-1	NA	TRBV5-1	CASSFLAGDGYNEQFF	TGCGCCAGCAGCTTTTTAGCGGGAGACGGGTACAATGAGCAGTTCTTC
NA	TRBJ1-6	NA	TRBV18	CASSSLGGSADSPLHF	TGTGCCAGCTCATCCCTTGGGGGCTCCGCGGATTCACCCCTCCACTTT
TRBD1	TRBJ1-1	NA	TRBV7-9	CASSHRDSNTEAFF	TGTGCCAGCAGCCACAGGGACAGCAACACTGAAGCTTTCTTT
NA	TRBJ1-3	NA	TRBV6-5	CASQRTHSSGNTIYF	TGTGCCAGTCAAAGGACTCATAGCTCTGGAAACACCATATATTTT
NA	TRBJ1-2	once	TRBV19	CASSIGGAGYGYTF	TGTGCCAGTAGTATCGGAGGGGCAGGCTATGGCTACACCTTC
NA	TRBJ1-1	NA	TRBV18	CASSPLANGVGAEAFF	TGTGCCAGCTCACCGCTCGCCAACGGGGTTGGGGCTGAAGCTTTCTTT
TRBD1	TRBJ1-2	NA	TRBV19	CASTDRAFLNYGYTF	TGTGCCAGTACGGACAGGGCCTTCTTAAACTATGGCTACACCTTC
TRBD1	TRBJ2-5	NA	TRBV6-5	CASSYWGTGGETQYF	TGTGCCAGCAGTTACTGGGGGACAGGGGGAGAGACCCAGTACTTC
TRBD1	TRBJ2-5	NA	TRBV10-1	CASSGGTEETQYF	TGCGCCAGCAGTGGAGGGACAGAAGAGACCCAGTACTTC
NA	TRBJ1-5	NA	TRBV10-3	CAISDLTRGQPQHF	TGTGCCATCAGTGATTTGACCCGAGGTCAGCCCCAGCATTTT
TRBD1	TRBJ2-5	once	TRBV7-6	CASSFGTGEETQYF	TGTGCCAGCAGCTTCGGGACAGGGGAAGAGACCCAGTACTTC
NA	TRBJ2-7	once	TRBV9	CASSAHEYPLHEQYF	TGTGCCAGCAGCGCCCACGAGTACCCCCTCCACGAGCAGTACTTC
NA	TRBJ2-7	once	TRBV27	CASSPGGGHEQYF	TGTGCCAGCAGCCCGGGGGGCGGACACGAGCAGTACTTC
TRBD2	TRBJ2-1	few	TRBV7-9	CASSLAGGGEQFF	TGTGCCAGCAGCTTAGCTGGGGGAGGGGAGCAGTTCTTC
NA	TRBJ1-2	NA	TRBV6-1	CASSDGLDGYTF	TGTGCCAGCAGTGACGGTCTGGATGGCTACACCTTC
NA	TRBJ1-4	NA	TRBV15	CATSRDQAGSEKLFF	TGTGCCACCAGCAGAGATCAAGCAGGGTCCGAAAAACTGTTTTTT
NA	TRBJ2-7	NA	TRBV7-2	CASSLTGGHEQYF	TGTGCCAGCAGCTTAACTGGGGGCCACGAGCAGTACTTC
NA	TRBJ1-1	NA	TRBV5-6	CASSLGTNTEAFF	TGTGCCAGCAGCTTGGGGACAAACACTGAAGCTTTCTTT
NA	TRBJ1-1	NA	TRBV5-1	CASSLGHQGAEAFF	TGCGCCAGCAGCTTGGGACACCAAGGGGCTGAAGCTTTCTTT
TRBD1	TRBJ1-4	NA	TRBV24-1	CATSDPNRGGEKLFF	TGTGCCACCAGTGATCCTAACAGGGGTGGTGAAAAACTGTTTTTT
TRBD1	TRBJ2-2	NA	TRBV10-1	CASNPGTANTGELFF	TGCGCCAGCAACCCCGGGACAGCGAACACCGGGGAGCTGTTTTTT
NA	TRBJ1-3	NA	TRBV9	CASSVAPPGSGNTIYF	TGTGCCAGCAGCGTAGCCCCTCCGGGGTCTGGAAACACCATATATTTT
NA	TRBJ1-1	NA	TRBV5-6	CASSFAFWQGETEAFF	TGTGCCAGCAGCTTTGCTTTTTGGCAGGGCGAGACTGAAGCTTTCTTT
TRBD2	TRBJ2-7	NA	TRBV18	CASSPSGSSSYEQYF	TGTGCCAGCTCACCCAGCGGGAGCTCCTCCTACGAGCAGTACTTC
TRBD1	TRBJ2-3	once	TRBV13	CASSLGSGRGQGIADTQYF	TGTGCCAGCAGCTTAGGCTCAGGAAGGGGACAGGGAATAGCAGATACGCAGTATTTT
NA	TRBJ2-3	NA	TRBV7-9	CASSSSTDTQYF	TGTGCCAGCAGCTCTAGCACAGATACGCAGTATTTT
TRBD1	TRBJ2-1	NA	TRBV20-1	CSASFLSGQGQSYEQFF	TGCAGTGCTAGTTTCCTTTCCGGACAGGGTCAATCTTATGAGCAGTTCTTC
NA	TRBJ2-5	NA	TRBV7-2	CASSLFRSLQETQYF	TGTGCCAGCAGCTTATTCCGGTCTCTTCAAGAGACCCAGTACTTC
TRBD1	TRBJ1-2	NA	TRBV9	CASSDRGGYTF	TGTGCCAGCAGTGACAGGGGAGGCTACACCTTC
NA	TRBJ2-2	once	TRBV5-1	CASRGGQPNTGELFF	TGCGCCAGCCGAGGGGGACAACCGAACACCGGGGAGCTGTTTTTT
TRBD1	TRBJ1-4	NA	TRBV12-5	CASGRPWTGLMEKLFF	TGTGCTAGTGGTCGCCCCTGGACAGGGCTGATGGAAAAACTGTTTTTT
TRBD1	TRBJ2-6	once	TRBV30	CAWGSGGTGANVLTF	TGTGCCTGGGGCTCAGGGGGAACTGGGGCCAACGTCCTGACTTTC